Shown below are 14 T cell receptor beta chains from a single sample sequenced in a study of Ad26.COV2.S vaccination and SARS-CoV-2 variants (dated by TCRdb to about 2021). Library construction relied on the immunoSEQ multiplex PCR assay. The source is immuneACCESS, and TCRdb retained only in-frame sequences with V and J called. Part of the clones is not carried over; for the studies checked, unresolved V genes explain less than half of this, and the remainder is unexplained. For this sample there are almost 400,000 clones; 70% to 90% appear just once. Over 1.5% of the sample lies in the top ten. The treatment or condition label, read with the paper, signifies: some 19 received Ad26.COV2.S at low or high dose, single or two shots; about 5 received placebo; per-sample allocation not given. For vaccine and placebo recipients, repertoires were sequenced using samples collected on day 63 after the first injection.

Sequences were derived from peripheral blood, sampled in a trial of Ad26.COV2.S vaccine versus placebo. The receptor set was obtained from a person between 18 and 60 years old who received the Ad26.COV2.S COVID-19 vaccine or a placebo.

The rearrangement joins TRBV27 to TRBJ2-7; D tentatively fits TRBD1 or TRBD2 (5 bases each). Trimming took 7 bases from V and 3 from J, leaving 16 bases between them. The length of the CDR3 is 14 residues. Germline V CDR1 and CDR2: MNHEY, SMNVEV (reference sequence). As DNA, the CDR3 is TGTGCCAGCAACACCCCGGGACCTGACTACGAGCAGTACTTC. It encodes CASNTPGPDYEQYF.

The chain joins TRBV7-2 to TRBJ1-5; the D gene is possibly TRBD1 (6 bases). Germline-derived CDR1 and CDR2 are SGHTA and FQGNSA. Trimming shortened V by 3 bases and J by 7 bases, and 13 bases separated the two germline ends. This CDR3 spans 14 amino acids. CDR3 in amino acids: CASSFIGGDQPQHF. CDR3 in DNA: TGTGCCAGCAGCTTCATAGGGGGGGACCAGCCCCAGCATTTT.

The V and J genes are TRBV6-2 or TRBV6-3 and TRBJ1-2; D is possibly TRBD1 (5 bases). This CDR3 has 15 residues. CDR1 is MNHEY, CDR2 SVGEGT, per germline. V lost 5 bases to trimming and J lost 8 bases, with 21 bases between them. CDR3 DNA sequence: TGTGCCAGCAGTGACCCCCGGGGCTACCTCTCCGGCTACACCTTC. This gives the protein CASSDPRGYLSGYTF.

The chain recombines TRBV3-1 (or the pseudogene TRBV3-2) with TRBJ1-5; no clear D gene. Germline V gives CDR1 LGHDT, CDR2 YNNKEL (reference sequence). Trimming stripped 2 bases from V and 1 base from J, with 6 bases between. The CDR3 totals 14 residues. CDR3 sequence reads: CASSQMDSNQPQHF. CDR3 coding DNA: TGTGCCAGCAGCCAAATGGACAGCAATCAGCCCCAGCATTTT.

The chain joins TRBV2 to TRBJ2-3; 9 bases line up with TRBD2. Germline CDR1 SNHLY, CDR2 FYNNEI. This CDR3 is built from 18 residues. After removal of 4 bases from V and 0 bases from J, the junction contained 11 bases not matched to a gene. CDR3 DNA: TGTGCCAGCAGTGGTCGGGCTAGCGGGAAGGCTAGCACAGATACGCAGTATTTT. It encodes CASSGRASGKASTDTQYF.

The genes are TRBV5-4 and TRBJ2-6; the D is unclear. This CDR3 region has 15 residues. Trimming stripped 1 base from V and 3 bases from J, with 8 bases between. CDR1 is SGHNT, CDR2 YYREEE, per germline (reference sequence). The CDR3: CASSLSPGGANVLTF. The CDR3 DNA is TGTGCCAGCAGCTTGTCGCCAGGTGGGGCCAACGTCCTGACTTTC. Full variable domain (missing parts from reference TRBV5-4 and TRBJ2-6): ETGVTQSPTHLIKTRGQQVTLRCSSQSGHNTVSWYQQALGQGPQFIFQYYREEENGRGNFPPRFSGLQFPNYSSELNVNALELDDSALYLCASSLSPGGANVLTFGAGSRLTVL.

The chain combines TRBV5-4 with TRBJ2-3; D not certain. Between the trimmed V and J ends, which lost 2 bases and 4 bases, there was a span of 11 bases. The V gene's germline CDR1 is SGHNT and CDR2 YYREEE (reference sequence). The CDR3 spans 14 residues. The CDR3: CASSLDVDSDTQYF. CDR3 DNA sequence: TGTGCCAGCAGCTTAGACGTTGACTCAGATACGCAGTATTTT.

This chain uses TRBV11-2 with TRBJ2-3; 8 bases align to TRBD2. The CDR3 is made up of 18 amino acids. The trim removed 0 bases at V and 1 base at J, leaving 9 bases unmatched. CDR1 SGHAT and CDR2 FQNNGV come from the germline V gene. The CDR3 spells CASSLDPGGRAGTDTQYF. The CDR3 nucleotides read TGTGCCAGCAGCTTAGATCCGGGAGGGAGAGCTGGCACAGATACGCAGTATTTT.

The rearrangement uses TRBV10-3 and TRBJ1-1, with D hard to call. CDR1 ENHRY and CDR2 SYGVKD come from the germline V gene. V lost 6 bases, J lost 0 bases, and 14 bases lay in between. CDR3 length: 15 amino acids. The CDR3 region is CAIREDGSMNTEAFF. CDR3 in DNA: TGTGCCATCAGGGAAGACGGCTCCATGAACACTGAAGCTTTCTTT.

The chain uses TRBV6-1 and TRBJ2-3, with no clear D. The CDR3 has 14 residues. CDR1 and CDR2 from the germline V gene are MNHNS and SASEGT. Trimming took off 3 bases at V and 4 bases at J, with 11 bases between the two ends. CDR3 DNA: TGTGCCAGCAGTGACCGGCCAGAACCAGATACGCAGTATTTT. Translating it yields CASSDRPEPDTQYF.

V gene TRBV5-8 combines with J gene TRBJ2-3; 13 nucleotides line up with TRBD2. The CDR3 contains 16 residues. Germline V gene lookup returns CDR1 SGHTS and CDR2 YDEGEE. The V and J ends lost 4 bases and 2 bases, in that order; junction bases with no gene match: 4. Here the CDR3 reads CASSRGLAGLTDTQYF. CDR3 bases: TGTGCCAGCAGCCGGGGACTAGCGGGGCTCACAGATACGCAGTATTTT. The full variable domain, rest sourced from reference TRBV5-8 and TRBJ2-3, is EAGVTQSPTHLIKTRGQQATLRCSPISGHTSVYWYQQALGLGLQFLLWYDEGEERNRGNFPPRFSGRQFPNYSSELNVNALELEDSALYLCASSRGLAGLTDTQYFGPGTRLTVL.

The V and J genes are TRBV5-4 and TRBJ2-5, with 8 bases aligning to TRBD2. Germline V gene data show CDR1 as SGHNT and CDR2 as YYREEE (reference sequence). This CDR3 has 14 amino acids. J lost 4 bases, V lost 0 bases, and 2 bases had no gene match. CDR3 in amino acids: CASSLDGGVETQYF. As DNA, the CDR3 is TGTGCCAGCAGCTTGGACGGGGGGGTAGAGACCCAGTACTTC.

The CDR3 loop is CASSFGQGAETQYF. The DNA for the CDR3 is TGCGCCAGCAGCTTCGGACAGGGGGCAGAGACCCAGTACTTC. The chain is built from TRBV5-1 and TRBJ2-5; 11 bases are shared with TRBD1. The CDR3 loop spans 14 amino acids. CDR1 and CDR2 from the germline V gene are SGHRS and YFSETQ. V lost 2 bases and J lost 4; bases outside the gene matches: 1.

This chain links TRBV4-1 with TRBJ2-7; 10 positions match TRBD1. This CDR3 contains 14 residues. Germline V CDR1 and CDR2: MGHRA, YSYEKL. The trim removed 4 bases at V and 5 bases at J, leaving 5 bases unmatched. For the CDR3, the DNA is TGCGCCAGCAGCCGATCCGGGACAGGGGACGAGCAGTACTTC. Its protein product is CASSRSGTGDEQYF.